This T cell receptor (beta chain) was recorded in a study of neoadjuvant anti-PD-1 for oral cavity cancer. The CDR3 spans 14 residues. Germline V gene lookup returns CDR1 LGHNA and CDR2 YNFKEQ. Trimming cost V 0 bases and J 2 bases, with 7 bases left between them. This clone was seen once. Most PBMC samples had 450 to 500 ng input DNA in six replicates. Assay used: immunoSEQ multiplex PCR; TCRdb lists only in-frame clones, some missing. Of some 71,000 clones listed, approximately 82% were seen once; the top ten hold around 3.2%. The sequences come from PBMCs, collected before nivolumab (anti-PD-1) treatment. The J gene is TRBJ1-1, the V gene TRBV4-2; D gene ambiguous. This clonotype was obtained from a person aged 40 to 85 with oral cavity squamous cell carcinoma. The CDR3 nucleotides are TGTGCCAGCAGCCAAGAGGCTCTAAACACTGAAGCTTTCTTT. This codes for CASSQEALNTEAFF.